This T cell receptor beta chain was identified during a study of blood T cell repertoires in COVID-19 (TCRdb year 2020). With regard to the full study: The collaborator samples originated in the United States, Italy and Spain and spanned the acute and convalescent phases of COVID-19. The prospective study material was composed of cDNA or gDNA derived from T cells, B-cell-depleted T cells, or PBMCs. Deeply sampled blood TCRbeta repertoires from subjects exposed to, actively infected with, or recovered from COVID-19 were included in the dataset. The repertoires were released in a freely available public database meant as a resource for research on the immune response to SARS-CoV-2. The samples were drawn from the first 160 participants of the ongoing ImmuneRACE study and from 1,254 subjects provided by 6 global collaborators. Nearly every sample came with metadata listing a de-identified subject ID, COVID-19 status, age in years and sex. Where available, HLA class I and class II types were obtained from metadata supplied by the sample provider rather than from assay-based typing. Study-wide conclusions, independent of this receptor: The quantity of clinical and demographic metadata differed by source and by participant and was supplied without curation.

About this clone: Its recognized antigen is unknown. Per-base quality was not reported, and no clone a single base away is much larger than it.

TCRbeta CDR3 regions were amplified from genomic DNA using the immunoSEQ Assay, a bias-controlled multiplex PCR. In the authors' own workflow: The number of nucleated cells in each sample was estimated from the amplification of reference gene primers within the assay. Sequence reads were collapsed and filtered to measure the absolute abundance of every unique TCRbeta CDR3 rearrangement. For each sample, productive Simpson clonality was calculated as the square root of Simpson's diversity index over productive rearrangements. Not all clones reach the TCRdb copy of this immuneACCESS table, which keeps in-frame sequences only. Checked studies attribute under half of the gap to unresolved V genes and leave the rest unexplained. That table supplies the V and J calls and clone size; D and trimming were determined from the DNA. Here the sample has about 210,000 clones; around 89% occur a single time. The ten largest clones capture roughly 1.7% of the sample.

Collaborating institutions collected whole blood in K2EDTA tubes following their own protocols. Collaborator samples were shipped for TCRbeta analysis as frozen whole blood, isolated PBMCs, or DNA extracted from either sample type. Sequencing used peripheral blood. The receptor comes from a man in his sixties or seventies with acute or convalescent COVID-19.

CDR3 region: CASSPTIRGRGTGELFF. At the DNA level, the sequence is TGTGCCAGCAGTCCCACCATCAGGGGGCGCGGCACCGGGGAGCTGTTTTTT. The chain is made from TRBV28 and TRBJ2-2, with 8 middle bases fitting TRBD1. Including the terminal cysteine and phenylalanine, the CDR3 comprises 17 residues. Left in the record is the CDR3 DNA by itself, 51 bases read in frame from the first base. CDR1 and CDR2 were assigned from the germline V gene as MDHEN and SYDVKM. Unmatched junction bases come to 12, with V trimmed by 5 bases and J by 4 bases. Where the CDR3 stops, the reference TRBV28 and TRBJ2-2 genes take over; the full variable domain is DVKVTQSSRYLVKRTGEKVFLECVQDMDHENMFWYRQDPGLGLRLIYFSYDVKMKEKGDIPEGYSVSREKKERFSLILESASTNQTSMYLCASSPTIRGRGTGELFFGEGSRLTVL.